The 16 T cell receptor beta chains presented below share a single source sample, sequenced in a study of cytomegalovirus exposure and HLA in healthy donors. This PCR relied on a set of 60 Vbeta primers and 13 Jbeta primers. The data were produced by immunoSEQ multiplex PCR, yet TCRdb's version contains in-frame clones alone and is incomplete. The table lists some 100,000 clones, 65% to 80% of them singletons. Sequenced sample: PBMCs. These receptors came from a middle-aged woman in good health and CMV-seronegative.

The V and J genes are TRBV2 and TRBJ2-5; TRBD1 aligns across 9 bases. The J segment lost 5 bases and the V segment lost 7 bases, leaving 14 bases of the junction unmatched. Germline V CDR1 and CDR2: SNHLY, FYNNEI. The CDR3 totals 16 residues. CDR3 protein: CASTKPGTGRLETQYF. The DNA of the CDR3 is TGTGCCAGCACCAAACCCGGGACAGGGAGACTTGAGACCCAGTACTTC.

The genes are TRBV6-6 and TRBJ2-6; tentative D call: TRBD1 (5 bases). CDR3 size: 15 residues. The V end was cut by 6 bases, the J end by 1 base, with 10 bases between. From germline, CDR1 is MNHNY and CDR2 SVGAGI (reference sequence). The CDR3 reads CASRSAGSGANVLTF. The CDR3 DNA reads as TGTGCCAGCAGATCCGCAGGGTCTGGGGCCAACGTCCTGACTTTC.

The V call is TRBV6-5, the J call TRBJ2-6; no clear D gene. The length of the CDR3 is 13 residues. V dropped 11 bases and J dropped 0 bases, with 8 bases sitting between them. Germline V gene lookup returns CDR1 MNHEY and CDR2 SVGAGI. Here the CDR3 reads CAVSYSGANVLTF. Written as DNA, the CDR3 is TGTGCCGTTTCCTACTCTGGGGCCAACGTCCTGACTTTC.

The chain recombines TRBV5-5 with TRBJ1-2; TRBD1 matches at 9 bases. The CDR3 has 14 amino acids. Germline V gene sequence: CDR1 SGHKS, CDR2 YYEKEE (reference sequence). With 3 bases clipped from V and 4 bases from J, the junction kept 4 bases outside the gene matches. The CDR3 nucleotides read TGTGCCAGCAGCTCGGGACAGGGTGGCTATGGCTACACCTTC. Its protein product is CASSSGQGGYGYTF.

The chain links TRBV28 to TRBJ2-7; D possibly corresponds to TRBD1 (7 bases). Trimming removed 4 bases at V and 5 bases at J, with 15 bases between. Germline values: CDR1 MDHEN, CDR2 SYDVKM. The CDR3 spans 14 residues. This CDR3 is CASSSAGQWNEQYF. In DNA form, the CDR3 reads TGTGCCAGCAGTTCCGCGGGACAGTGGAACGAGCAGTACTTC.

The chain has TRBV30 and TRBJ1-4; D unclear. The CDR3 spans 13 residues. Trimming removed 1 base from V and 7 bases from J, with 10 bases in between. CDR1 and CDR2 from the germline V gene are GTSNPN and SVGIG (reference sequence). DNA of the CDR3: TGTGCCTGGAGTGGCGGCTACGGTGAAAAACTGTTTTTT. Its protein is CAWSGGYGEKLFF. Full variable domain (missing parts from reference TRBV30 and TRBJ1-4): SQTIHQWPATLVQPVGSPLSLECTVEGTSNPNLYWYRQAAGRGLQLLFYSVGIGQISSEVPQNLSASRPQDRQFILSSKKLLLSDSGFYLCAWSGGYGEKLFFGSGTQLSVL.

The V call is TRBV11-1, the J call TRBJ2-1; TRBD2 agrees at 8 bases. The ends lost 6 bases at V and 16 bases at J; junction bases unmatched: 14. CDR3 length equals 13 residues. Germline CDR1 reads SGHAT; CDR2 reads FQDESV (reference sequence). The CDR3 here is CASSSDPGGGCFF. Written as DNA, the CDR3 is TGTGCCAGCAGTTCGGACCCCGGGGGGGGCTGTTTCTTC.

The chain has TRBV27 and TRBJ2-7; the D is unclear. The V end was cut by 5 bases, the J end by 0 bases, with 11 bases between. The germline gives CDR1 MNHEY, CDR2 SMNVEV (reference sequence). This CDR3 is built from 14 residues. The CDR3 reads CASSPSLSSYEQYF. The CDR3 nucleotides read TGTGCCAGCAGTCCAAGCCTTAGCTCCTACGAGCAGTACTTC.

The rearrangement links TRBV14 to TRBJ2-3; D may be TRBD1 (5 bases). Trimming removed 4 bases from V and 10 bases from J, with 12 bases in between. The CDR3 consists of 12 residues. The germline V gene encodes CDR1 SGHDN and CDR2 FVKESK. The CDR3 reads CASSPPQTAQYF. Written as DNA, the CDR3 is TGTGCCAGCAGCCCTCCACAGACAGCGCAGTATTTT.

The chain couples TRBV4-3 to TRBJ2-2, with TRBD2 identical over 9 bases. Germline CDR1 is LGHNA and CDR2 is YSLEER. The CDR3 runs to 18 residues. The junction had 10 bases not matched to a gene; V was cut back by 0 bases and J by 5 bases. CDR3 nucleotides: TGCGCCAGCAGCCAAGAATACCGCGGGGGGGGACTTACCGGGGAGCTGTTTTTT. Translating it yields CASSQEYRGGGLTGELFF.

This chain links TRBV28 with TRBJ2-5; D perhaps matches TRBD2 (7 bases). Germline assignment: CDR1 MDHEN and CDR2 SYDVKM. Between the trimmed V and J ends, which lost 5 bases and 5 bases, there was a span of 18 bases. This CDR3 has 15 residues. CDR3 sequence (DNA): TGTGCCAGCAGTCGGTTGGGGGGGCGCCGGGAGACCCAGTACTTC. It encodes CASSRLGGRRETQYF.

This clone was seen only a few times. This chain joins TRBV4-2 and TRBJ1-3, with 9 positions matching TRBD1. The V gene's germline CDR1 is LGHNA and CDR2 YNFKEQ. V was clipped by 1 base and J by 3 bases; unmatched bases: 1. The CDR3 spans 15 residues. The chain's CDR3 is CASSQGDRDGNTIYF. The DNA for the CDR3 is TGTGCCAGCAGCCAAGGGGACAGGGATGGAAACACCATATATTTT.

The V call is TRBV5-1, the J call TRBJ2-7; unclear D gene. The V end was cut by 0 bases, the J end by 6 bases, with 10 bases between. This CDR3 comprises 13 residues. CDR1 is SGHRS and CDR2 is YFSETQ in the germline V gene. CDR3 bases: TGCGCCAGCAGCTTGGAGTTTTTCGGCGAGCAGTACTTC. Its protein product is CASSLEFFGEQYF.

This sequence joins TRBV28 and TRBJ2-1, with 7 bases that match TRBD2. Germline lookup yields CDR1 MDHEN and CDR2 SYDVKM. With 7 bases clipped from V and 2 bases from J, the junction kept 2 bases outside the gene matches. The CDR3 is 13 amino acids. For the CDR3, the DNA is TGTGCCAGCACGCTAGCGGCCTACAATGAGCAGTTCTTC. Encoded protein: CASTLAAYNEQFF. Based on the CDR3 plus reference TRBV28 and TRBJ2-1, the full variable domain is DVKVTQSSRYLVKRTGEKVFLECVQDMDHENMFWYRQDPGLGLRLIYFSYDVKMKEKGDIPEGYSVSREKKERFSLILESASTNQTSMYLCASTLAAYNEQFFGPGTRLTVL.

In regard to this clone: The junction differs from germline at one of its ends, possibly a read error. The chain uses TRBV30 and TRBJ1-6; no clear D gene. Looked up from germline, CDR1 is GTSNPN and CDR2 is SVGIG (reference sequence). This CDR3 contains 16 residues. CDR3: CAWREGRTPENSPLHF. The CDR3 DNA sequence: TGTGCCTGGAGAGAGGGTCGAACCCCCGAGAATTCCCCCCTCCACTTT.

The CDR3 nucleotides read TGTGCCTGGAGCGAAGGTAACACAGGAGCTTTCTTT. It yields the protein CAWSEGNTGAFF. The chain has TRBV30 and TRBJ1-1; D perhaps matches TRBD1 (5 bases). The CDR3 totals 12 residues. V shed 3 bases and J shed 10 bases, with 15 bases lying between them. Germline V gene data show CDR1 as GTSNPN and CDR2 as SVGIG (reference sequence).